The present entry profiles one T cell receptor beta chain with its context. Its antigen remains unknown. Sequencing was performed with immunoSEQ multiplex PCR; in TCRdb, only in-frame clones are kept and a portion is missing. Found here are more than 85,000 clones, around 93% of them singletons; the top ten hold approximately 0.32%. V lost 3 bases, J lost 7 bases, and 12 bases lay in between. The V gene's germline CDR1 is LNHDA and CDR2 SQIVND (reference sequence). The CDR3 spans 14 residues. These data are taken from a study of siplizumab effects on memory and regulatory T cells. Points from the study as a whole: The suppressive capacity of proliferating Tregs from siplizumab cultures remained unconfirmed.

This chain connects TRBV19 to TRBJ1-4, with D unresolved. Sequencing was carried out using CD4+ T cells sorted from blood. The receptor comes from a human donor in good health. Here the CDR3 reads CASSILEEGEKLFF. The CDR3 nucleotides are TGTGCCAGTAGTATCTTGGAGGAGGGTGAAAAACTGTTTTTT.